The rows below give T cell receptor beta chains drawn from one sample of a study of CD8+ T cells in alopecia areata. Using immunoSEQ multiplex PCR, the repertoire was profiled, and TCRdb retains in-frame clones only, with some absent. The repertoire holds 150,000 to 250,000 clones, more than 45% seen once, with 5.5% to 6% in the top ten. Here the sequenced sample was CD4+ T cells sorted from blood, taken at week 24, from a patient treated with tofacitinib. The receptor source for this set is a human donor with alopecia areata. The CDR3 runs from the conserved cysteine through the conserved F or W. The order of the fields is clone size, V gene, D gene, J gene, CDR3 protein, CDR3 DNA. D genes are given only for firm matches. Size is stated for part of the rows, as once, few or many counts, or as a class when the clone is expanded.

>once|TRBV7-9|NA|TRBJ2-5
CASSFLHGETQYF
TGTGCCAGCAGCTTTTTGCACGGGGAGACCCAGTACTTC
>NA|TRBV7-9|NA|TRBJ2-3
CASSSKGSTDTQYF
TGTGCCAGCAGCTCAAAAGGGAGCACAGATACGCAGTATTTT
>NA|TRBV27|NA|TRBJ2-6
CASSGLSSGANVLTF
TGTGCCAGCAGTGGGCTGTCCTCTGGGGCCAACGTCCTGACTTTC
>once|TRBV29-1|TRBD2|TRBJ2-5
CSVEASGGAETQYF
TGCAGCGTTGAAGCTAGCGGGGGGGCAGAGACCCAGTACTTC
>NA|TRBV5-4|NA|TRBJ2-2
CASSLGNTGELFF
TGTGCCAGCAGCTTGGGGAACACCGGGGAGCTGTTTTTT
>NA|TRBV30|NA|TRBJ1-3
CAARDSGNTIYF
TGTGCGGCGCGGGACTCTGGAAACACCATATATTTT
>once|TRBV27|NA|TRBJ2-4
CASSPQLAKNIQYF
TGTGCCAGCAGTCCGCAATTAGCCAAAAACATTCAGTACTTC
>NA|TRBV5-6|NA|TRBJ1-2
CASSLVVDRYTF
TGTGCCAGCAGCTTGGTAGTCGACCGCTACACCTTC
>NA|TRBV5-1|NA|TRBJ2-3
CASSLVDNTDTQYF
TGCGCCAGCAGCTTGGTTGATAACACAGATACGCAGTATTTT
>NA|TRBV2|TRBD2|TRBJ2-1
CASSRGAGVVQFF
TGTGCCAGCAGCCGCGGAGCGGGAGTGGTGCAGTTCTTC
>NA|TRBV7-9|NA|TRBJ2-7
CASSLPGYEQYF
TGTGCCAGCAGCTTACCAGGGTACGAGCAGTACTTC
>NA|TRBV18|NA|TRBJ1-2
CASSLGAPGNYGYTF
TGTGCCAGCTCATTGGGGGCGCCGGGTAACTATGGCTACACCTTC
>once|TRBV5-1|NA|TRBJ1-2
CASSLQRNYGYTF
TGCGCCAGCAGCTTGCAGCGAAACTATGGCTACACCTTC
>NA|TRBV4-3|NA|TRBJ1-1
CASSQDIGLNTEAFF
TGCGCCAGCAGCCAAGATATTGGTTTGAACACTGAAGCTTTCTTT
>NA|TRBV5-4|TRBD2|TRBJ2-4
CASSFQRGADIQYF
TGTGCCAGCAGCTTCCAGCGGGGTGCAGACATTCAGTACTTC
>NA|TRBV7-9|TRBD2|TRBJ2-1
CASSLGTSGYNEQFF
TGTGCCAGCAGCCTCGGGACTAGCGGCTACAATGAGCAGTTCTTC
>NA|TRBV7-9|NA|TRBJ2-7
CASSVTGTHDEQYF
TGTGCCAGCAGCGTCACCGGGACTCACGACGAGCAGTACTTC
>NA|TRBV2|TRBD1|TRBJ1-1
CASRGDRANTEAFF
TGTGCCAGCAGGGGGGACAGGGCGAACACTGAAGCTTTCTTT
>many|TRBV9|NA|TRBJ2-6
CASSVMGGQGSGANVLTF
TGTGCCAGCAGCGTAATGGGCGGACAAGGCTCTGGGGCCAACGTCCTGACTTTC
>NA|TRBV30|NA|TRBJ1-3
CAWTNGQAGNTIYF
TGTGCCTGGACCAACGGGCAGGCTGGAAACACCATATATTTT